Judged by abundance, the clone carrying this TCR beta chain is medium-sized. Its antigen is as yet unknown. The data stem from a study of spatial heterogeneity in lung cancer. Study-wide points: Higher tumor mutation counts went along with higher counts of expanded intratumoral alpha and beta TCRs.

Regarding time point: sample taken at primary tumor resection. Donors were around 70 untreated early-stage non-small cell lung cancer patients. V dropped 2 bases and J dropped 2 bases, with 13 bases sitting between them. The CDR3 sequence is 15 residues long. Germline V gene data show CDR1 as MNHNS and CDR2 as SASEGT. TCRdb re-analysed the 5' RACE reads in MiXCR, keeping a single row per CDR3 protein. The table lists thousands of distinct CDR3 sequences, roughly 15% of them singletons. The receptor was derived from a male donor with early-stage non-small cell lung cancer. Sequences were derived from lung tumor tissue, sampled at surgery. The chain carries TRBV6-1 and TRBJ2-7; D unresolved. In DNA form, the CDR3 reads TGTGCCAGCAGTGAAAGAGTGACGGGTACCTACGAGCAGTACTTC. It codes for CASSERVTGTYEQYF.